Shown below are 23 T cell receptor beta chains from a single sample sequenced in a study of radiation and T cells in renal cell carcinoma. Produced via immunoSEQ multiplex PCR; TCRdb's table is partial and in-frame only. This repertoire shows tens of thousands of clones, approximately 80% found once; its top ten account for 25% to 35%. Regarding time point: blood 2 weeks post-SBRT. Treatment in this sample: 15 Gy SBRT to primary tumor, nephrectomy 4 weeks later. The starting material was blood, obtained from a patient whose treatment included radiotherapy and nephrectomy. The receptors were gathered from a woman in her 70s with renal cell carcinoma.

V is TRBV7-2 and J is TRBJ1-1, with D uncertain. The CDR3 totals 13 residues. V lost 0 bases and J lost 5, with 7 bases in between. Germline values: CDR1 SGHTA, CDR2 FQGNSA. The CDR3, as DNA: TGTGCCAGCAGCTTAGCGCGGGGAACTGAAGCTTTCTTT. Residues: CASSLARGTEAFF. Drawing the rest from reference TRBV7-2 and TRBJ1-1, the complete variable domain is GAGVSQSPSNKVTEKGKDVELRCDPISGHTALYWYRQSLGQGLEFLIYFQGNSAPDKSGLPSDRFSAERTGGSVSTLTIQRTQQEDSAVYLCASSLARGTEAFFGQGTRLTVV.

V gene TRBV2 combines with J gene TRBJ2-7; D possibly corresponds to TRBD2 (6 bases). The germline CDR1 and CDR2 sequences are SNHLY and FYNNEI. This CDR3 comprises 11 residues. Trimming removed 6 bases at V and 3 bases at J, with 6 bases between. Here the CDR3 reads CASRGGYEQYF. The CDR3 DNA reads TGTGCCAGCAGGGGGGGCTACGAGCAGTACTTC. Combining the CDR3 with reference TRBV2 and TRBJ2-7 gives the whole variable domain EPEVTQTPSHQVTQMGQEVILRCVPISNHLYFYWYRQILGQKVEFLVSFYNNEISEKSEIFDDQFSVERPDGSNFTLKIRSTKLEDSAMYFCASRGGYEQYFGPGTRLTVT.

This sequence joins TRBV6-6 and TRBJ1-2; no definite D call. This CDR3 has 13 residues. The germline gives CDR1 MNHNY, CDR2 SVGAGI (reference sequence). The ends were cut back, 5 bases at V and 4 bases at J, with 11 bases in the middle. CDR3: CASSAPGRYGYTF. In nucleotides, the CDR3 is TGTGCCAGCAGTGCGCCGGGCCGCTATGGCTACACCTTC.

This clone came up a few times. This sequence joins TRBV6-5 and TRBJ1-1, with 9 bases lining up with TRBD1. Germline assignment: CDR1 MNHEY and CDR2 SVGAGI. Trimming removed 2 bases from V and 5 bases from J; junction bases left unmatched: 9. The CDR3 sequence is 16 residues long. The DNA for the CDR3 is TGTGCCAGCAGTTACCCTATACAGGGGGCGGGTACTGAAGCTTTCTTT. This encodes CASSYPIQGAGTEAFF.

V gene TRBV11-1 combines with J gene TRBJ2-7, with D maybe TRBD1 (6 bases). The CDR3 has 13 residues. V was pared by 1 base and J by 4 bases, with 8 bases between. CDR1 and CDR2 from the germline V gene are SGHAT and FQDESV (reference sequence). CDR3 DNA sequence: TGTGCCAGCAGCTTAGTAAGGGGGTACGAGCAGTACTTC. Encoded protein: CASSLVRGYEQYF. The whole variable domain, filled in from reference TRBV11-1 and TRBJ2-7, reads EAEVAQSPRYKITEKSQAVAFWCDPISGHATLYWYRQILGQGPELLVQFQDESVVDDSQLPKDRFSAERLKGVDSTLKIQPAELGDSAMYLCASSLVRGYEQYFGPGTRLTVT.

The chain is built from TRBV6-1 and TRBJ1-4; D is ambiguous. The V end was cut by 1 base, the J end by 7 bases, with 10 bases between. The length of the CDR3 is 14 residues. Germline V gene sequence: CDR1 MNHNS, CDR2 SASEGT. For the CDR3, the DNA is TGTGCCAGCAGTGAAGGAGGAGGGCCTGAAAAACTGTTTTTT. It is translated as CASSEGGGPEKLFF.

This clone has only one observation. V usage is TRBV4-1 and J usage is TRBJ2-7; D is undetermined. The germline V gene encodes CDR1 MGHRA and CDR2 YSYEKL. Trimming stripped 3 bases from V and 3 bases from J, with 12 bases between. The CDR3 totals 14 residues. CDR3 in DNA: TGCGCCAGCAGCCACCTAGGTGGGAACTACGAGCAGTACTTC. Protein sequence: CASSHLGGNYEQYF.

In this sample, this clone turned up a few times. The rearrangement links TRBV4-2 to TRBJ2-1, with 12 positions matching TRBD2. The V gene's germline CDR1 is LGHNA and CDR2 YNFKEQ. J gave up 8 bases and V 4 bases, and 9 bases lay outside the gene matches. The CDR3 is 16 residues long. The CDR3 region has the DNA TGTGCCAGCAGCCTCACGACTAGCGGGAGTAATTATGAGCAGTTCTTC. The encoded protein is CASSLTTSGSNYEQFF.

The rearrangement links TRBV27 to TRBJ1-2, with TRBD1 identical over 7 bases. CDR3 size: 13 residues. V lost 6 bases, J lost 4 bases, and 5 bases stayed unmatched. Looked up from germline, CDR1 is MNHEY and CDR2 is SMNVEV (reference sequence). CDR3 sequence reads: CASRRQGGYGYTF. The CDR3 DNA reads as TGTGCCAGCAGGCGACAGGGCGGCTATGGCTACACCTTC.

The J gene is TRBJ2-7, the V gene TRBV10-3; 8 bases match TRBD1. Per the germline V gene, CDR1 is ENHRY and CDR2 is SYGVKD. With V trimmed by 10 bases and J by 7 bases, 27 bases remained unmatched. The CDR3 is made up of 18 amino acids. CDR3 in DNA: TGTGCCACCTATGATTGGGCGAGATCGACAGGGGATGTGGGGGAGCAGTACTTC. Translating gives CATYDWARSTGDVGEQYF.

The chain couples TRBV28 to TRBJ2-1; D unclear. Deletions cut 3 bases from V and 15 bases from J, with 12 bases between. CDR3 length equals 11 residues. CDR1 MDHEN and CDR2 SYDVKM come from the germline V gene. The CDR3 DNA reads TGTGCCAGCAGTTTTCAGGTCTCGCGGTTCTTC. This gives the protein CASSFQVSRFF.

The chain couples TRBV28 to TRBJ1-2; D is undetermined. The CDR3 has 13 amino acids. Germline V gene sequence: CDR1 MDHEN, CDR2 SYDVKM. Deletions cut 7 bases from V and 6 bases from J, with 15 bases between. The CDR3 coding sequence is TGTGCCAGCACCGTCCACGAGGACGATGGCTACACCTTC. Translation: CASTVHEDDGYTF.

J is TRBJ1-5 and V is TRBV6-6; TRBD1 might be the D (6 bases). This CDR3 contains 14 residues. CDR1 MNHNY and CDR2 SVGAGI come from the germline V gene (reference sequence). The CDR3 DNA reads TGTGCTGTAAGGGGAACAGGGTCCGATCAGCCCCAGCATTTT. It is translated as CAVRGTGSDQPQHF.

The rearrangement uses TRBV4-1 and TRBJ1-6; D is ambiguous. V was trimmed by 0 bases and J by 8 bases, leaving 14 bases between them. The CDR3 loop spans 16 amino acids. CDR1 and CDR2 from the germline V gene are MGHRA and YSYEKL. The DNA of the CDR3 is TGCGCCAGCAGCCAAGATCCGGTGGGCGCGTATTCACCCCTCCACTTT. Translating gives CASSQDPVGAYSPLHF.

The chain couples TRBV10-2 to TRBJ1-1, with TRBD1 matching 8 bases. Germline lookup yields CDR1 WSHSY and CDR2 SAAADI. The length of the CDR3 is 14 residues. The V segment lost 5 bases and the J segment 5 bases; nucleotides outside the gene matches: 7. The CDR3 sequence: CASSPGQGGTEAFF. In DNA, the CDR3 is TGCGCCAGCAGTCCTGGACAGGGCGGAACTGAAGCTTTCTTT.

This sequence joins TRBV19 and TRBJ1-2; D uncertain. Germline CDR1 LNHDA, CDR2 SQIVND (reference sequence). The CDR3 extends over 11 amino acids. Trimming stripped 5 bases from V and 1 base from J, with 2 bases between. DNA for the CDR3: TGTGCCAGTAGTTTTAACTATGGCTACACCTTC. Residues: CASSFNYGYTF.

This clone was recorded only once. The chain employs TRBV5-6 and TRBJ2-3; D call uncertain. Trimming cost V 4 bases and J 5 bases, with 17 bases left between them. The CDR3 has 15 residues. CDR1 SGHDT and CDR2 YYEEEE come from the germline V gene. Here the CDR3 DNA reads TGTGCCAGCAGCCCTCCTTTCGAGCCGGGAGATACGCAGTATTTT. Protein: CASSPPFEPGDTQYF.

This clone was seen a few times. J is TRBJ2-5 and V is TRBV12-5; TRBD1 agrees at 10 bases. Germline CDR1 and CDR2: LGHNT and FRNRAP. CDR3 length equals 15 residues. Trimming at V came to 1 base and at J to 1 base, leaving 0 bases not matched to a gene. The CDR3 DNA reads TGTGCTAGTGGTTTGGGGACAGGGGGCCAAGAGACCCAGTACTTC. Protein product: CASGLGTGGQETQYF.

V is TRBV14 and J is TRBJ2-5; perhaps TRBD1 as D (6 bases). The V end lost 0 bases, the J end lost 7 bases, and 9 bases lay between the germline ends. The CDR3 extends over 13 amino acids. Germline CDR1 SGHDN, CDR2 FVKESK. The CDR3: CASSQDLRGTQYF. The CDR3 DNA sequence: TGTGCCAGCAGCCAAGATCTCAGGGGGACCCAGTACTTC. The entire variable domain, with the rest obtained from reference TRBV14 and TRBJ2-5, is as follows: EAGVTQFPSHSVIEKGQTVTLRCDPISGHDNLYWYRRVMGKEIKFLLHFVKESKQDESGMPNNRFLAERTGGTYSTLKVQPAELEDSGVYFCASSQDLRGTQYFGPGTRLLVL.

This rearrangement joins TRBV7-6 to TRBJ2-5; D not certain. The CDR3 spans 13 residues. CDR1 and CDR2 from the germline V gene are SGHVS and FNYEAQ. V shed 5 bases and J shed 2 bases, with 9 bases lying between them. The DNA of the CDR3 is TGTGCCAGCAGCCCGACTGTACAAGAGACCCAGTACTTC. Amino acid sequence: CASSPTVQETQYF.

This chain links TRBV19 with TRBJ1-5, with a tentative D call TRBD1 (6 bases). V gave up 5 bases and J gave up 7 bases, with 18 bases separating them. CDR1 and CDR2 from the germline V gene are LNHDA and SQIVND (reference sequence). The CDR3 sequence is 15 residues long. CDR3 sequence (DNA): TGTGCCAGTAGTTACGGGGGGGCGTTCCGACAGCCCCAGCATTTT. Translation gives CASSYGGAFRQPQHF. Full variable domain (rest looked up from reference TRBV19 and TRBJ1-5): DGGITQSPKYLFRKEGQNVTLSCEQNLNHDAMYWYRQDPGQGLRLIYYSQIVNDFQKGDIAEGYSVSREKKESFPLTVTSAQKNPTAFYLCASSYGGAFRQPQHFGDGTRLSIL.

The chain carries TRBV27 and TRBJ2-2; 8 nucleotides agree with TRBD1. Germline trimming cut 6 bases from V and 1 base from J; bases unmatched to any gene: 4. The germline V gene has CDR1 MNHEY and CDR2 SMNVEV (reference sequence). The CDR3 is 15 residues long. CDR3 loop: CASRIQGGNTGELFF. The CDR3 DNA reads TGTGCCAGCAGGATACAGGGGGGGAACACCGGGGAGCTGTTTTTT.

The CDR3 protein is CASSLGDREVNGYTF. The DNA of the CDR3 is TGTGCCAGCAGCTTAGGGGACAGGGAGGTGAATGGCTACACCTTC. This sequence joins TRBV7-9 and TRBJ1-2, with 9 bases aligning to TRBD1. Unmatched junction bases numbered 6, after V lost 1 base and J lost 6 bases. This CDR3 has 15 amino acids. From germline, CDR1 is SEHNR and CDR2 FQNEAQ (reference sequence).